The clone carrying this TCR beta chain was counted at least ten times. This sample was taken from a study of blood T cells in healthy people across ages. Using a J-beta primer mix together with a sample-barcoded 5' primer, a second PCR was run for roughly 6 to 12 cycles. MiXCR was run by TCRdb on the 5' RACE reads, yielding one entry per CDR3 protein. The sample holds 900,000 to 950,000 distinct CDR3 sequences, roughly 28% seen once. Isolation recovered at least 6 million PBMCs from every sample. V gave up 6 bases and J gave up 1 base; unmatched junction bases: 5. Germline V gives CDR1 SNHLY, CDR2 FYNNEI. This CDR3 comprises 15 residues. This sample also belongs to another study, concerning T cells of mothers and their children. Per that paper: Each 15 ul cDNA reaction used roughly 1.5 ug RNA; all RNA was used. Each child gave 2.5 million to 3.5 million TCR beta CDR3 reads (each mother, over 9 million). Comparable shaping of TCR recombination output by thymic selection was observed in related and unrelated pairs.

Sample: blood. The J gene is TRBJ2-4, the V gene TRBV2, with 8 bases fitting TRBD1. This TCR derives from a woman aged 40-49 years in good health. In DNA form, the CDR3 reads TGTGCCAGCAGCAACCAGGGGGCGGCCAAAAACATTCAGTACTTC. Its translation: CASSNQGAAKNIQYF. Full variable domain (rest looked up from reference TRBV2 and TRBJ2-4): EPEVTQTPSHQVTQMGQEVILRCVPISNHLYFYWYRQILGQKVEFLVSFYNNEISEKSEIFDDQFSVERPDGSNFTLKIRSTKLEDSAMYFCASSNQGAAKNIQYFGAGTRLSVL.